This TCR beta chain was profiled in a study of shared clonotypes between healthy human individuals. Germline V gene lookup returns CDR1 WSHSY and CDR2 SAAADI. The ends were cut back, 5 bases at V and 5 bases at J, with 13 bases in the middle. The CDR3 length is 14 residues. Clones were read by immunoSEQ multiplex PCR, and TCRdb kept only the in-frame ones, dropping some. The sample contains some 2,500,000 clones, approximately 93% of which appear only once. This rearrangement joins TRBV10-2 to TRBJ1-5, with a weak D call TRBD1 (5 bases). This receptor was taken from a man between 18 and 35 years old in good health. Some clones in this sample may be carry-over from other donors' samples. Sequencing was done on a sample of naive CD4+ T cells from PBMCs. Subset specified: CD45RA+ positively selected. Written as DNA, the CDR3 is TGCGCCAGCAGTCTTACGGGACGCGATCAGCCCCAGCATTTT. It translates to CASSLTGRDQPQHF.